These 30 T cell receptor beta chains came from one sample sequenced in a study of T cell clonality in common variable immunodeficiency. Some clones are missing from TCRdb's copy, which holds only in-frame ones; the method was immunoSEQ multiplex PCR. Recorded here are about 31,000 clones, with no singletons, and the ten leading clones hold 6.5% to 7.5%. Findings of the study overall: Common variable immunodeficiency TCR beta sequences reportedly had fewer deletions and N-nucleotide insertions.

No antigen has been assigned to these receptors. Sequencing used peripheral blood mononuclear cells. Every receptor here comes from a human donor with common variable immunodeficiency.

At least ten counts were recorded for this clone. The CDR3 end lies 3 residues beyond the end of the read and is filled in from the germline J gene. The chain joins TRBV7-6 to TRBJ2-3, with 10 bases matching TRBD2. From germline, CDR1 is SGHVS and CDR2 FNYEAQ. V shed 5 bases, J shed 3 bases, and the junction held 14 bases outside the gene matches. The CDR3 extends over 18 amino acids. The covered CDR3 bases are TGTGCCAGCAGCCAGGGGGGGGCTAGCGGGAGATGGACAGATACG. This sequence encodes CASSQGGASGRWTDT. In full, the CDR3 is CASSQGGASGRWTDTQYF. Variable domain in full (rest from reference TRBV7-6 and TRBJ2-3): GAGVSQSPRYKVTKRGQDVALRCDPISGHVSLYWYRQALGQGPEFLTYFNYEAQQDKSGLPNDRFSAERPEGSISTLTIQRTEQRDSAMYRCASSQGGASGRWTDTQYFGPGTRLTVL.

This clone was picked up many times. From the germline J gene comes the end of the CDR3, since the read stops 3 residues before it. V gene TRBV19 combines with J gene TRBJ2-1; 9 nucleotides align to TRBD2. CDR1 and CDR2 (germline): LNHDA, SQIVND (reference sequence). J lost 0 bases, V lost 6 bases, and 6 bases had no gene match. CDR3 length equals 16 residues. CDR3 bases read: TGTGCCAGTAGCCAACTTAGCGGGAGCTCCTACAATGAG. This translates into CASSQLSGSSYNE. The whole CDR3 region reads CASSQLSGSSYNEQFF.

This clone has at least ten counts. The read gets to within 3 residues of the CDR3 end, and the germline J gene fills in the rest. The rearrangement uses TRBV18 and TRBJ2-1; D may be TRBD1 (5 bases). Trimming shortened V by 6 bases and J by 6 bases, and 18 bases separated the two germline ends. The length of the CDR3 is 15 residues. Germline loops: CDR1 KGHSH, CDR2 LQKENI. CDR3 DNA (partial): TGTGCCAGCTCCCCTACAGGCCCCTATCCCAATGAG. Its protein is CASSPTGPYPNE. The CDR3 reads in full as CASSPTGPYPNEQFF.

This clone has more than one count but fewer than ten. The read terminates 3 residues ahead of where the CDR3 ends, so the germline J gene completes it. The rearrangement uses TRBV7-9 and TRBJ1-2; a weak D match, TRBD1 (6 bases). The germline gives CDR1 SEHNR, CDR2 FQNEAQ (reference sequence). The CDR3 consists of 14 residues. V was shortened by 0 bases and J by 3 bases, with 8 bases between the two germline ends. CDR3 sequence: CASSLASGDYGYTF. The CDR3 bases that were read are TGTGCCAGCAGCTTAGCGTCAGGGGACTATGGC.

This clone was counted only a few times. Coverage ceases 3 residues before the CDR3 finishes, and the germline J gene fills in the end. The gene calls are TRBV5-5 and TRBJ2-7, with a weak D call TRBD1 (6 bases). The germline gives CDR1 SGHKS, CDR2 YYEKEE (reference sequence). Deletions cut 0 bases from V and 4 bases from J, with 11 bases between. The CDR3 is 14 amino acids. The CDR3 bases that were read are TGTGCCAGCAGCTTGGCATCAGGGGTATACGAG. Protein sequence: CASSLASGVYE. Given in full, the CDR3 is CASSLASGVYEQYF.

Remarks on this clone: Coverage ceases 3 residues before the CDR3 finishes, and the germline J gene fills in the end. The chain links TRBV11-1 to TRBJ1-2, with D possibly matching TRBD1 (5 bases). The CDR3 spans 13 residues. Germline CDR1 reads SGHAT; CDR2 reads FQDESV (reference sequence). V lost 3 bases and J 6 bases, leaving 11 bases between the germline ends. The covered CDR3 bases are TGTGCCAGCAGCTTTGCGGGGGGGAATGGC. Encoded protein: CASSFAGGNG. The entire CDR3 protein reads CASSFAGGNGYTF.

This clone was detected ten times or more. From the germline J gene comes the end of the CDR3, since the read stops 3 residues before it. V and J are TRBV20-1 and TRBJ2-7; TRBD1 aligns across 8 bases. The CDR3 runs to 14 residues. From germline, CDR1 is DFQATT and CDR2 SNEGSKA (reference sequence). J was trimmed by 3 bases and V by 1 base; bases with no gene match: 5. Partial CDR3 DNA: TGCAGTGCTAGAGTACAGGGGGTCCTCTACGAG. It specifies CSARVQGVLYE. The whole CDR3 reads CSARVQGVLYEQYF.

This clone is labeled medium-sized. The CDR3 sequence is CASSHAGGGYTF. Partial CDR3 DNA: TGTGCCAGCTCACATGCGGGAGGAGGC. The V gene is TRBV18, the J gene TRBJ1-2; D is undetermined. The read ends 3 residues early relative to the CDR3; the germline J gene fills the gap. The CDR3 contains 12 residues. Germline-derived CDR1 and CDR2 are KGHSH and LQKENI.

The sequenced part of the CDR3 DNA is TGTGCCAGCAGCTTAGGAGCGATGACAGATACG. It translates to CASSLGAMTDT. From start to end, the CDR3 is CASSLGAMTDTQYF. The gene calls are TRBV7-2 and TRBJ2-3, with D hard to call. The CDR3 end is not reached by the read, which stops 3 residues before it; the germline J gene fills it in. V shed 1 base and J shed 3 bases, with 8 bases lying between them. In germline, CDR1 is SGHTA, CDR2 FQGNSA. CDR3 length: 14 residues. Based on the CDR3 plus reference TRBV7-2 and TRBJ2-3, the full variable domain is GAGVSQSPSNKVTEKGKDVELRCDPISGHTALYWYRQSLGQGLEFLIYFQGNSAPDKSGLPSDRFSAERTGGSVSTLTIQRTQQEDSAVYLCASSLGAMTDTQYFGPGTRLTVL.

Turning to this clone: The read ends 3 residues shy of where the CDR3 ends; the end is completed using the germline J gene. This chain joins TRBV20-1 and TRBJ2-7; D ambiguous. Trimming took 4 bases from V and 3 from J, leaving 7 bases between them. The CDR3 has 11 residues. In germline, CDR1 is DFQATT, CDR2 SNEGSKA (reference sequence). CDR3 sequence: CSAISIYEQYF. CDR3 DNA (partial): TGCAGTGCTATTTCCATCTACGAG.

This clone was detected a few times. A far larger clone is a single base away, which makes a read error likely. The read falls 3 residues short of the CDR3 end, and the missing part is taken from the germline J gene. The chain employs TRBV7-2 and TRBJ2-7, with D tentatively TRBD2 (6 bases). Between the trimmed V and J ends, which lost 7 bases and 5 bases, there was a span of 21 bases. The CDR3 consists of 15 residues. Per germline, CDR1 SGHTA and CDR2 FQGNSA. The CDR3 bases that were read are TGTGCCAGCACCTCGAGAATAGCGGAGCCTAACGAG. It translates to CASTSRIAEPNE. The CDR3 as a whole reads CASTSRIAEPNEQYF.

This clone has just a few counts. The CDR3 end is not reached by the read, which stops 3 residues before it; the germline J gene fills it in. V usage is TRBV18 and J usage is TRBJ2-5, with D possibly matching TRBD1 (6 bases). Germline assignment: CDR1 KGHSH and CDR2 LQKENI. CDR3 length equals 15 residues. The V end lost 2 bases, the J end lost 5 bases, and 15 bases lay between the germline ends. Incomplete CDR3 DNA: TGTGCCAGCTCACCAGGGGCAGGGGAACGGGAGACC. Amino acid sequence: CASSPGAGERET. In full, the CDR3 reads CASSPGAGERETQYF.

This clone was seen more than once but under ten times. The observed sequence ends 3 residues before the CDR3 terminus, with the missing tail filled in from the germline J gene. The chain has TRBV19 and TRBJ2-5; 7 bases align to TRBD1. Germline trimming cut 2 bases from V and 6 bases from J; bases unmatched to any gene: 12. Germline CDR1 is LNHDA and CDR2 is SQIVND (reference sequence). The CDR3 sequence is 16 residues long. The CDR3 DNA, read in part, is TGTGCCAGTAGTATAAGCTCCGACAGGGTTGAAAAGACC. Residues: CASSISSDRVEKT. The full CDR3 is CASSISSDRVEKTQYF.

Details on this clone: The sequenced fragment ends 3 residues before the CDR3 boundary, so the rest is inferred from the germline J gene. The chain joins TRBV6-1 to TRBJ2-7, with TRBD1 identical over 10 bases. This CDR3 is 14 amino acids long. Germline V gives CDR1 MNHNS, CDR2 SASEGT. Trimming cost V 5 bases and J 5 bases; bases outside gene matches: 6. Partial CDR3 DNA: TGTGCCAGCAGTAAAGGGACAGGGGAAAACGAG. Its translation: CASSKGTGENE. The complete CDR3 reads CASSKGTGENEQYF.

This clone was observed at least ten times. The read terminates 3 residues ahead of where the CDR3 ends, so the germline J gene completes it. J is TRBJ2-7 and V is TRBV7-2; D unresolved. The ends were cut back, 1 base at V and 0 bases at J, with 10 bases in the middle. Germline-derived CDR1 and CDR2 are SGHTA and FQGNSA. This CDR3 region has 15 residues. CDR3 sequence: CASSLGFHPSYEQYF. Partial CDR3 DNA: TGTGCCAGCAGCTTAGGTTTCCATCCCTCCTACGAG.

This clone was found many times. The read terminates 3 residues before the CDR3 end, so the remaining end is supplied by the germline J gene. The chain has TRBV5-8 and TRBJ1-3; 8 bases align to TRBD1. Trimming at V came to 7 bases and at J to 0 bases, leaving 3 bases not matched to a gene. The CDR3 loop spans 14 amino acids. Germline CDR1 reads SGHTS; CDR2 reads YDEGEE. The DNA read from the CDR3 is TGTGCCAGCTATACAGGGGGCTCTGGAAACACC. It translates to CASYTGGSGNT. The CDR3 as a whole reads CASYTGGSGNTIYF.

Judged by abundance, this clone is medium-sized. With the read ending 3 residues before the CDR3 end, the germline J gene is used to fill in that end. This chain uses TRBV20-1 with TRBJ2-3; 11 positions match TRBD1. The CDR3 contains 16 residues. Per germline, CDR1 DFQATT and CDR2 SNEGSKA (reference sequence). V shed 2 bases and J 4 bases; nucleotides not matched to a gene: 8. CDR3 region: CSARTSGTGGPDTQYF. The covered CDR3 bases are TGCAGTGCTAGAACTTCAGGGACAGGGGGTCCAGATACG.

This clone appeared many times. The DNA ends 3 residues before the CDR3 does, and the rest of the CDR3 is filled in from the germline J gene. The V call is TRBV20-1, the J call TRBJ2-1, with 8 bases that match TRBD2. The germline V gene encodes CDR1 DFQATT and CDR2 SNEGSKA (reference sequence). V trimming: 3 bases; J trimming: 0 bases; junction bases outside the gene matches: 1. The CDR3 runs 14 residues. The CDR3 bases that were read are TGCAGTGCTAGGAGCGGGAGCTCCTACAATGAG. This codes for CSARSGSSYNE. The whole CDR3 reads CSARSGSSYNEQFF.

The sample holds many counts of this clone. The chain's CDR3 is CASSLGAGAYEQYF. The DNA read from the CDR3 is TGTGCCAGCAGCTTAGGAGCGGGAGCCTACGAG. This sequence joins TRBV7-9 and TRBJ2-7; 8 bases fit TRBD2. The read ends 3 residues before the CDR3 terminus; that terminus is restored from the germline J gene. Looked up from germline, CDR1 is SEHNR and CDR2 is FQNEAQ (reference sequence). The CDR3 runs 14 residues. V gave up 1 base and J gave up 2 bases; unmatched junction bases: 1.

This clone was picked up many times. The observed sequence ends 3 residues before the CDR3 terminus, with the missing tail filled in from the germline J gene. This chain connects TRBV27 to TRBJ2-1; 14 positions match TRBD2. Trimming removed 6 bases from V and 7 bases from J; junction bases left unmatched: 17. The CDR3 has 19 residues. Germline V gene data show CDR1 as MNHEY and CDR2 as SMNVEV (reference sequence). The CDR3 bases that were read are TGTGCCAGCAGACGCGGGATGACGGGACTAGCGGGAGAACATAATGAG. It encodes CASRRGMTGLAGEHNE. The whole CDR3 protein reads CASRRGMTGLAGEHNEQFF.

This clone was picked up many times. The CDR3 is cut off 3 residues early in the read; its end comes from the germline J gene. The chain couples TRBV3-1 (or the pseudogene TRBV3-2) to TRBJ1-1; D is ambiguous. The CDR3 length is 14 residues. V was shortened by 1 base and J by 4 bases, with 10 bases between the two germline ends. CDR1 and CDR2 from the germline V gene are LGHDT and YNNKEL (reference sequence). The covered CDR3 bases are TGTGCCAGCAGCCAAGTTCGATCCGGCACTGAA. It codes for CASSQVRSGTE. The entire CDR3 is CASSQVRSGTEAFF.

This clone is categorized as medium-sized. The read ends 3 residues shy of where the CDR3 ends; the end is completed using the germline J gene. The chain joins TRBV20-1 to TRBJ2-2, with TRBD2 as a possible D gene (6 bases). The CDR3 loop spans 15 amino acids. V lost 1 base and J lost 1, with 10 bases in between. CDR1 is DFQATT and CDR2 is SNEGSKA in the germline V gene (reference sequence). The CDR3 region is CSARVSGGNTGELFF. Incomplete CDR3 DNA: TGCAGTGCTAGAGTTAGCGGAGGGAACACCGGGGAG.

At least ten counts were recorded for this clone. The read ends 3 residues shy of where the CDR3 ends; the end is completed using the germline J gene. V and J are TRBV7-9 and TRBJ2-1, with 12 positions matching TRBD2. CDR1 is SEHNR, CDR2 FQNEAQ, per germline (reference sequence). This CDR3 spans 14 amino acids. V shed 5 bases, J shed 6 bases, and the junction held 2 bases outside the gene matches. CDR3 in amino acids: CASSPGLAGNEQFF. CDR3 DNA, as far as it was read: TGTGCCAGCAGCCCGGGACTAGCGGGCAATGAG.

Of note for this clone: The missing CDR3 end, 3 residues past where the read stops, is filled in from the germline J gene. V and J are TRBV11-2 and TRBJ2-7; 9 bases map to TRBD2. The CDR3 length is 14 residues. CDR1 SGHAT and CDR2 FQNNGV come from the germline V gene. V gave up 6 bases and J gave up 2 bases; unmatched junction bases: 5. The CDR3 loop reads CASRVLAGTYEQYF. The sequenced part of the CDR3 DNA is TGTGCCAGCAGGGTACTAGCGGGTACCTACGAG.

This clone was seen only a few times. Read data end 3 residues before the CDR3 end; the end is taken from the germline J gene. The chain recombines TRBV11-3 with TRBJ1-1, with D tentatively TRBD1 (5 bases). Germline CDR1 and CDR2: SGHNT and YENEEA. This CDR3 has 14 amino acids. V lost 2 bases to trimming and J lost 4 bases, with 11 bases between them. The part of the CDR3 DNA that was read is TGTGCCAGCAGCTTAACCCAGGGAAGCACTGAA. It is translated as CASSLTQGSTE. The full CDR3 protein reads CASSLTQGSTEAFF.

This clone appeared a few times. The read gets to within 3 residues of the CDR3 end, and the germline J gene fills in the rest. The chain joins TRBV7-2 to TRBJ2-5, with 11 bases that match TRBD2. Germline assignment: CDR1 SGHTA and CDR2 FQGNSA. Trimming at V came to 5 bases and at J to 4 bases, leaving 6 bases not matched to a gene. The CDR3 has 15 amino acids. The CDR3: CASSKIAGGPETQYF. The DNA read from the CDR3 is TGTGCCAGCAGCAAGATAGCGGGAGGGCCAGAGACC.

This clone was observed at least ten times. The CDR3 end is not reached by the read, which stops 3 residues before it; the germline J gene fills it in. The V call is TRBV29-1, the J call TRBJ1-5; 8 bases agree with TRBD1. The CDR3 loop spans 13 amino acids. V was clipped by 4 bases and J by 7 bases; unmatched bases: 6. Germline lookup yields CDR1 SQVTM and CDR2 ANQGSEA. The DNA read from the CDR3 is TGCAGCGTTGGGGTGACAGGGGACCAGCCC. Its protein product is CSVGVTGDQP. The entire CDR3 sequence reads CSVGVTGDQPQHF.

With respect to this clone: Sequencing ends 3 residues short of the CDR3 end; the germline J gene provides the rest. The chain joins TRBV2 to TRBJ2-7, with D possibly TRBD2 on 6 matching bases. The CDR3 totals 16 residues. V lost 5 bases and J lost 3, with 20 bases in between. Germline V gives CDR1 SNHLY, CDR2 FYNNEI. The CDR3 bases that were read are TGTGCCAGCAGTAGACTCCGCGCTAGCGCGTTCTACGAG. It yields the protein CASSRLRASAFYE. The full CDR3 reads CASSRLRASAFYEQYF.

This clone was recorded many times. From the germline J gene comes the end of the CDR3, since the read stops 3 residues before it. This chain connects TRBV18 to TRBJ1-1; 7 nucleotides agree with TRBD1. V was pared by 8 bases and J by 3 bases, with 15 bases of the junction left unmatched. Germline-derived CDR1 and CDR2 are KGHSH and LQKENI. CDR3 length: 16 residues. The CDR3: CASAKRQGVGDTEAFF. CDR3 DNA, as far as it was read: TGTGCCAGCGCGAAAAGACAGGGCGTGGGGGACACTGAA.

In the case of this clone: The read stops 3 residues short of the end of the CDR3; the missing end is completed from the germline J gene. The chain joins TRBV19 to TRBJ1-2; no definite D call. V was pared by 3 bases and J by 7 bases, with 18 bases between. This CDR3 spans 15 amino acids. Germline lookup yields CDR1 LNHDA and CDR2 SQIVND (reference sequence). The CDR3 spells CASSISGGTQTGYTF. CDR3 DNA, as far as it was read: TGTGCCAGTAGTATCTCAGGAGGCACCCAGACTGGC.